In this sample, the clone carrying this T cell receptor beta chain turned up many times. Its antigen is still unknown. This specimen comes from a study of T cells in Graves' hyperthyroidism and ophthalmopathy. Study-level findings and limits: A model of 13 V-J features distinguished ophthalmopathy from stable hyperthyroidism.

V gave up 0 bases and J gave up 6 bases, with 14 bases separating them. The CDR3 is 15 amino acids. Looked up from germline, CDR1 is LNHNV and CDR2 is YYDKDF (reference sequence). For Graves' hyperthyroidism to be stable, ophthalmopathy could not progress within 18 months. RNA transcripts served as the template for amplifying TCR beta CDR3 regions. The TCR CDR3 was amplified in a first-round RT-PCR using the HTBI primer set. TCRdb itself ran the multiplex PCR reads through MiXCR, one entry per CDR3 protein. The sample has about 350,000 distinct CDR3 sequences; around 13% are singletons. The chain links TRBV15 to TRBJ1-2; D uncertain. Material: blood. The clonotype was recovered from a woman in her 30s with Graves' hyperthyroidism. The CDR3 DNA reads TGTGCCACCAGCAGAGACCTCTCCGGGGTCGATGGCTACACCTTC. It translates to CATSRDLSGVDGYTF.